These 9 T cell receptor beta chains were all obtained from the same sample, sequenced in a study of cytomegalovirus exposure and HLA in healthy donors. In the PCR, 60 Vbeta and 13 Jbeta primers were used. TCRdb's table, derived via immunoSEQ multiplex PCR, lists solely in-frame clones and lacks some. Found here are roughly 150,000 clones, 75% to 90% of them singletons; the top ten hold around 1.3%. The sample consisted of PBMCs. These receptors were taken from a female donor in good health and CMV-seronegative.

V usage is TRBV7-9 and J usage is TRBJ2-7; D gene uncertain. The CDR3 spans 12 residues. V was pared by 1 base and J by 5 bases, with 6 bases between. Germline values: CDR1 SEHNR, CDR2 FQNEAQ (reference sequence). CDR3 sequence (DNA): TGTGCCAGCAGCTTAGGAGAGGACGAGCAGTACTTC. Translating it yields CASSLGEDEQYF.

This sequence joins TRBV9 and TRBJ2-7, with TRBD2 as a possible D gene (6 bases). Germline V lookup: CDR1 SGDLS, CDR2 YYNGEE. This CDR3 has 14 amino acids. V lost 1 base and J lost 0, with 8 bases in between. DNA for the CDR3: TGTGCCAGCAGCGTAATAGCGGACTCCTACGAGCAGTACTTC. Amino acid sequence: CASSVIADSYEQYF.

This clone occurred a few times. This chain connects TRBV14 to TRBJ1-2; D unclear. Germline CDR1 reads SGHDN; CDR2 reads FVKESK. The CDR3 consists of 14 residues. V lost 0 bases to trimming and J lost 8 bases, with 13 bases between them. This CDR3 is CASSQDFRSYGYTF. The CDR3 region has the DNA TGTGCCAGCAGCCAAGATTTCCGGAGCTACGGCTACACCTTC. The full variable domain, its missing parts supplied by reference TRBV14 and TRBJ1-2, is EAGVTQFPSHSVIEKGQTVTLRCDPISGHDNLYWYRRVMGKEIKFLLHFVKESKQDESGMPNNRFLAERTGGTYSTLKVQPAELEDSGVYFCASSQDFRSYGYTFGSGTRLTVV.

The chain couples TRBV6-5 to TRBJ2-7; D not resolved. The V gene lost 2 bases and the J gene lost 2 bases, with 7 bases spanning the gap. The length of the CDR3 is 13 residues. Germline V gene sequence: CDR1 MNHEY, CDR2 SVGAGI. This CDR3 reads CASSYTGAYEQYF. CDR3 DNA sequence: TGTGCCAGCAGTTACACGGGTGCCTACGAGCAGTACTTC.

DNA of the CDR3: TGCGCCAGCAGTCGGGACTCCACGGCCCTCGAGCAGTACTTC. Protein product: CASSRDSTALEQYF. V usage is TRBV10-1 and J usage is TRBJ2-7, with a possible D match to TRBD2 (6 bases). The CDR3 sequence is 14 residues long. Germline V gives CDR1 WNHNN, CDR2 SYGVQD (reference sequence). V lost 5 bases to trimming and J lost 6 bases, with 17 bases between them.

There are a few counts of this clone. The rearrangement uses TRBV9 and TRBJ1-1, with a tentative D call TRBD1 (5 bases). Trimming took off 3 bases at V and 5 bases at J, with 8 bases between the two ends. The CDR3 covers 12 residues. CDR1 is SGDLS and CDR2 is YYNGEE in the germline V gene. The CDR3 DNA follows: TGTGCCAGCAGCGGCGGGGGGACTGAAGCTTTCTTT. It specifies CASSGGGTEAFF.

This chain joins TRBV6-1 and TRBJ1-2; D perhaps matches TRBD1 (6 bases). This CDR3 has 15 amino acids. The V and J ends lost 0 bases and 4 bases respectively, with 12 bases between them. Germline CDR1 and CDR2: MNHNS and SASEGT. The CDR3 nucleotides are TGTGCCAGCAGTGAAGCCTCCACAGGGTCCTATGGCTACACCTTC. Translated: CASSEASTGSYGYTF.

V gene TRBV6-1 combines with J gene TRBJ2-5, with D perhaps TRBD1 (5 bases). Germline CDR1 reads MNHNS; CDR2 reads SASEGT. V was cut by 5 bases and J by 5 bases, with 18 bases left in between. The CDR3 is 15 amino acids. The CDR3 DNA reads TGTGCCAGCAGTATGTACCGGGCCCCAGGGGAGACCCAGTACTTC. The encoded protein is CASSMYRAPGETQYF.

The CDR3 nucleotides read TGTGCCAGCAGGAGGAGCGGGAGAGGATACGAGCAGTACTTC. Its protein product is CASRRSGRGYEQYF. This sequence joins TRBV27 and TRBJ2-7, with 8 bases fitting TRBD2. Looked up from germline, CDR1 is MNHEY and CDR2 is SMNVEV (reference sequence). J lost 4 bases, V lost 6 bases, and 8 bases had no gene match. The CDR3 runs 14 residues.